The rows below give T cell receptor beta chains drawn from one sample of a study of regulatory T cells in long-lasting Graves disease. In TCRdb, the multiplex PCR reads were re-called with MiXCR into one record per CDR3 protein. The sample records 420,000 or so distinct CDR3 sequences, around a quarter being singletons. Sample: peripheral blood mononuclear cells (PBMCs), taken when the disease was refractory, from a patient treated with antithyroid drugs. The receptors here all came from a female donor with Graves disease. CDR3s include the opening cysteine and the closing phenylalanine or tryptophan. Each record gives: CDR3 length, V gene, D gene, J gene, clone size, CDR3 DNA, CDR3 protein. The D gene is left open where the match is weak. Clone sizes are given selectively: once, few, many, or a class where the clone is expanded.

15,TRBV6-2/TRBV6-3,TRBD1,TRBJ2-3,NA,TGTGCCAGCAGTTACAGGGGGACAGGGTTAGATACGCAGTATTTT,CASSYRGTGLDTQYF
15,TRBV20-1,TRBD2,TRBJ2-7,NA,TGCAGTGCTAGGGCGGTAGCGGGAATGACCTACGAGCAGTACTTC,CSARAVAGMTYEQYF
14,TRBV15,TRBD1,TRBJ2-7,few,TGTGCCACCAGCAGCCACCGGGACAGGTACGAGCAGTACTTC,CATSSHRDRYEQYF
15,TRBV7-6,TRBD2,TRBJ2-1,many,TGTGCCAGCAGCTGGAGCGGGAGTATTTTAGATGAGCAGTTCTTC,CASSWSGSILDEQFF
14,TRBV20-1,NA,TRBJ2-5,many,TGCAGTGCTAGAGATGGGAGGTTCCAAGAGACCCAGTACTTC,CSARDGRFQETQYF
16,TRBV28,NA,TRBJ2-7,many,TGTGCCAGCAGTTTGGGGAGAGGTCGGAGCTCCTACGAGCAGTACTTC,CASSLGRGRSSYEQYF
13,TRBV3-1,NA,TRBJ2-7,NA,TGTGCCAGCAGCCAAACCACAGTCTACGAGCAGTACTTC,CASSQTTVYEQYF
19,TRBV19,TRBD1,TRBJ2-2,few,TGTGCCAGTAGTATAGCCTCTCACAGGGGGCCCTCGAACACCGGGGAGCTGTTTTTT,CASSIASHRGPSNTGELFF
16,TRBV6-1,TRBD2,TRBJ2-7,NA,TGTGCCAGCAGACGAAACAGCGGGAGCTCCTACTACGAGCAGTACTTC,CASRRNSGSSYYEQYF
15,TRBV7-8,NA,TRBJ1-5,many,TGTGCCAGCAGCTTACCTAGACAGGCCAAGCGGCCCCAGCATTTT,CASSLPRQAKRPQHF
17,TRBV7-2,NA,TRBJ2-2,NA,TGTGCCAGCAGCTTAGCGAGGACAGACGCGAACACCGGGGAGCTGTTTTTT,CASSLARTDANTGELFF
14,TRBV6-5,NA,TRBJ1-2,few,TGTGCCAGCAGTTACGAGGGAGGGACCTATGGCTACACCTTC,CASSYEGGTYGYTF
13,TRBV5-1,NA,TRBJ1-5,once,TGCGCCAGCAGCTTGTCAGAAGGGCGGCCCCAGCATTTT,CASSLSEGRPQHF
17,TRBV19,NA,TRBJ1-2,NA,TGTGCCAGTAGTCACCATACCCCGGACGGTACTAACTATGGCTACACCTTC,CASSHHTPDGTNYGYTF
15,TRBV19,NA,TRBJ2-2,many,TGTGCCAGTACCTTGGGACCCATGAACACCGGGGAGCTGTTTTTT,CASTLGPMNTGELFF
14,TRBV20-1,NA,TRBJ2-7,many,TGCAGTGCTAGACCCCTGGCGTACCCCTACGAGCAGTACTTC,CSARPLAYPYEQYF
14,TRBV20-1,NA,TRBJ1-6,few,TGCAGTGCTAGACCCTCGGAGGAGAGTTCACCCCTCCACTTT,CSARPSEESSPLHF
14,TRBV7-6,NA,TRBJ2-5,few,TGTGCCAGCAGCCCCGTCAACGCACAAGAGACCCAGTACTTC,CASSPVNAQETQYF
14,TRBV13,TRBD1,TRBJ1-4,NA,TGTGCCAGCAAGGTCAGGACAGGGAATGAAAAACTGTTTTTT,CASKVRTGNEKLFF
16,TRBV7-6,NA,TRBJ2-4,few,TGTGCCAGCAGCGCAAAGGGATCGGGAGCCAAAAACATTCAGTACTTC,CASSAKGSGAKNIQYF
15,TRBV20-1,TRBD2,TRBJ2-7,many,TGCAGTGCTAGAGATTCGAGGGAGGGTGGGCACGAGCAGTACTTC,CSARDSREGGHEQYF
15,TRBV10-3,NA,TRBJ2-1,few,TGTGCCATCAAGGCAGGAGTCTTTACTATGAATGAGCAGTTCTTC,CAIKAGVFTMNEQFF
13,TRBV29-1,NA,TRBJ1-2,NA,TGCAGCGCTGGTGGTGGGGGCGGCTATGGCTACACCTTC,CSAGGGGGYGYTF
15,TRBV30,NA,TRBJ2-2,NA,TGTGCCTGGGGGTTTGGTAGCGGATACACCGGGGAGCTGTTTTTT,CAWGFGSGYTGELFF
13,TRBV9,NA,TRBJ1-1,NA,TGTGCCAGCAGCGAAAGGGGGGACACTGAAGCTTTCTTT,CASSERGDTEAFF
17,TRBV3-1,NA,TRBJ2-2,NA,TGTGCCAGCAGCCAAGGTTTCCTAGTGACGAACACCGGGGAGCTGTTTTTT,CASSQGFLVTNTGELFF
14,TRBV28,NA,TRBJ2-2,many,TGTGCCAGCCGACCGACCTTAAACACCGGGGAGCTGTTTTTT,CASRPTLNTGELFF
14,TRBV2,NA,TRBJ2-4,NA,TGTGCCAGCAGAAGGGCTATAGCCAAAAACATTCAGTACTTC,CASRRAIAKNIQYF
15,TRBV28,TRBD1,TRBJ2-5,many,TGTGCCAGCAGCCTACCGAGATTACAGGGGCCTCGGCAGTACTTC,CASSLPRLQGPRQYF
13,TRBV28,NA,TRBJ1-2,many,TGTGCCAGCAGTTTTGCGGTAGTCTATGGCTACACCTTC,CASSFAVVYGYTF
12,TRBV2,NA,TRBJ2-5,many,TGTGCCAGTCACGGGGATCAAGAGACCCAGTACTTC,CASHGDQETQYF
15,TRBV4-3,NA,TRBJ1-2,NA,TGCGCCAGCAGCCAAGAGCTTCGGGGGACCTATGGCTACACCTTC,CASSQELRGTYGYTF
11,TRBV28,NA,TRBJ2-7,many,TGTGCCAGCAGTACTCTCTACGAGCAGTACTTC,CASSTLYEQYF
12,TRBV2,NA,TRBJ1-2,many,TGTGCCAGCAGTGGGGCGGAGAGGAGCTACACCTTC,CASSGAERSYTF
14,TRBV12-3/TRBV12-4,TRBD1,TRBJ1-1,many,TGTGCCAGCACCGGGGACAGGGGGATCACTGAAGCTTTCTTT,CASTGDRGITEAFF
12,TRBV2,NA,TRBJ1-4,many,TGTGCCAGCAGTGAAGATGGGGAAAAACTGTTTTTT,CASSEDGEKLFF
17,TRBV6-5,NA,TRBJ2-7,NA,TGTGCCAGCAGTTACTCGAAATCCCAGGGTCTCGGCTACGAGCAGTACTTC,CASSYSKSQGLGYEQYF
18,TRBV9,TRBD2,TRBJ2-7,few,TGTGCCAGCAGCGTCGGACTAGCGGGAGGATCTATCGCCTACGAGCAGTACTTC,CASSVGLAGGSIAYEQYF
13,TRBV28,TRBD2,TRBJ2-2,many,TGTGCCAGCAGTTTTAGCGGGGCCGGGGAGCTGTTTTTT,CASSFSGAGELFF
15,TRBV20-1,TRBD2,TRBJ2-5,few,TGCAGTGCTAAACGATCTAGCGGGAGTCAAGAGACCCAGTACTTC,CSAKRSSGSQETQYF
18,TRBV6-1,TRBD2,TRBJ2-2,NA,TGTGCCAGCGGATTTGGAAAAATCGGGACTAGCAAGACCGGGGAGCTGTTTTTT,CASGFGKIGTSKTGELFF
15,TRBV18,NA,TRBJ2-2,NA,TGTGCCAGCTCGACACTTCAGGGGAACACCGGGGAGCTGTTTTTT,CASSTLQGNTGELFF
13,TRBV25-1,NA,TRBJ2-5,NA,TGTGCCAGCAGTGGGGCGGCTCAAGAGACCCAGTACTTC,CASSGAAQETQYF
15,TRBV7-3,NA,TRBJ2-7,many,TGTGCCAGCAGCTTAACGGCCGGGGGAAACGCCGAGCAGTACTTC,CASSLTAGGNAEQYF
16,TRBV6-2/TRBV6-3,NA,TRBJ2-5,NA,TGTGCCAGCAGTTACGCTGAGGGGCTTGGGCAAGAGACCCAGTACTTC,CASSYAEGLGQETQYF
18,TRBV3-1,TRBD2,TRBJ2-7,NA,TGTGCCAGCAGCCAAGAGACCTTTTGGCGGGAGGGAAACTACGAGCAGTACTTC,CASSQETFWREGNYEQYF
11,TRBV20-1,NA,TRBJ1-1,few,TGCAGTGCTAAGAAGAACACTGAAGCTTTCTTT,CSAKKNTEAFF
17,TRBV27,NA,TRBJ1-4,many,TGTGCCAGCAGTCCCCGGACAGCCCTATGGAGTAATGAAAAACTGTTTTTT,CASSPRTALWSNEKLFF
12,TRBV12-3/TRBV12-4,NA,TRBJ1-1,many,TGTGCCAGCAGTTTAAGCTACACTGAAGCTTTCTTT,CASSLSYTEAFF
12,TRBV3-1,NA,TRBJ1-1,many,TGTGCCAGCAGCCACCATAGACAGGAAGCTTTCTTT,CASSHHRQEAFF
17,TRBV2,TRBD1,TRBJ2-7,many,TGTGCCAGCAGCACTAGACGGGACAGGGCTCTCTCCTACGAGCAGTACTTC,CASSTRRDRALSYEQYF
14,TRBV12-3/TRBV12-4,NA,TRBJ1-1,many,TGTGCCAGCAGAAACTTACAGGGTTCCTCTGAAGCTTTCTTT,CASRNLQGSSEAFF
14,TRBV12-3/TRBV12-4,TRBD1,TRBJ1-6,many,TGTGCCAGCACCGGGACAGCATATAATTCACCCCTCCACTTT,CASTGTAYNSPLHF
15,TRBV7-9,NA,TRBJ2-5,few,TGTGCCAGCAGCTTGTCGCGGGGCTTGAGGGAGACCCAGTACTTC,CASSLSRGLRETQYF
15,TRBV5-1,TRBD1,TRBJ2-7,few,TGCGCCAGCAGCTTGTCCTTGGGACAGGGGACCGAGCAGTACTTC,CASSLSLGQGTEQYF
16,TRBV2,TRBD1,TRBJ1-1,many,TGTGCCAGCAGGAGGGACAGCGGGGTTCTGAGGACTGAAGCTTTCTTT,CASRRDSGVLRTEAFF
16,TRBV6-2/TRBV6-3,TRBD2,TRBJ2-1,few,TGTGCCAGCAGTTCCCTTAGCGGGAGGGCCGAGGGCGAGCAGTTCTTC,CASSSLSGRAEGEQFF